Listed below are T cell receptor beta chains from one sample, sequenced in a study of cytomegalovirus exposure and HLA in healthy donors. This table comes from immunoSEQ multiplex PCR, and its TCRdb copy is limited to in-frame clones, with some not included. The data contain about 73,000 clones, about 90% of them singletons. Material: PBMCs. Receptor source: a woman between 18 and 30 years old in good health and CMV-seropositive. CDR3s include the opening cysteine and the closing phenylalanine or tryptophan. D genes are given only for firm matches. Only some rows state a clone size, as once, few, many or a class for expanded clones.

size	V	D	J	CDR3	DNA
.	TRBV19	.	TRBJ2-2	CASSINRLTGELFF	TGTGCCAGTAGTATCAATAGACTTACCGGGGAGCTGTTTTTT
.	TRBV25-1	.	TRBJ2-7	CASSDSGLWGEQYF	TGTGCCAGCAGTGATTCAGGACTGTGGGGAGAGCAGTACTTC
few	TRBV4-2	TRBD2	TRBJ2-5	CASSQDRGGQETQYF	TGTGCCAGCAGCCAAGATCGCGGGGGGCAAGAGACCCAGTACTTC
.	TRBV7-8	TRBD1	TRBJ1-1	CASRRDRGSVTEAFF	TGTGCCAGCAGACGAGACAGGGGCTCGGTCACTGAAGCTTTCTTT
.	TRBV6-1	.	TRBJ1-2	CASSEGQSYGYTF	TGTGCCAGCAGTGAAGGACAGAGTTATGGCTACACCTTC
.	TRBV29-1	.	TRBJ2-3	CSVFIGGTNGAQYF	TGCAGCGTTTTTATTGGCGGCACAAACGGTGCGCAGTATTTT
.	TRBV28	TRBD2	TRBJ2-1	CASSSPVSGSGYNEQFF	TGTGCCAGCAGTTCCCCGGTTAGCGGGAGCGGGTACAATGAGCAGTTCTTC
.	TRBV6-4	TRBD2	TRBJ2-1	CASSDRGTSGSSEQFF	TGTGCCAGCAGTGATCGTGGGACTAGCGGGAGTAGTGAGCAGTTCTTC
.	TRBV28	TRBD2	TRBJ2-5	CASSGASGGQETQYF	TGTGCCAGCAGTGGGGCTAGCGGGGGACAAGAGACCCAGTACTTC
.	TRBV4-2	TRBD2	TRBJ2-1	CASSQGASGEGEQFF	TGTGCCAGCAGCCAAGGGGCTAGCGGGGAGGGTGAGCAGTTCTTC
.	TRBV27	.	TRBJ1-5	CASRAGRGNQPQHF	TGTGCCAGCAGGGCCGGCAGGGGCAATCAGCCCCAGCATTTT
.	TRBV18	TRBD1	TRBJ1-3	CASSPLRGHENTIYF	TGTGCCAGCTCACCTCTCAGGGGGCATGAAAACACCATATATTTT
.	TRBV10-3	.	TRBJ2-7	CAISDPNLPSEQYF	TGTGCCATCAGTGACCCCAACCTTCCCAGCGAGCAGTACTTC
.	TRBV6-5	TRBD1	TRBJ2-7	CASSRQGPYEQYF	TGTGCCAGCAGCCGACAGGGCCCCTACGAGCAGTACTTC
.	TRBV11-1	TRBD1	TRBJ2-3	CASSDRGSGTDTQYF	TGTGCCAGCAGCGACAGGGGAAGCGGCACAGATACGCAGTATTTT